Following are 16 T cell receptor beta chains from one sample sequenced in a study of beta chain features in type 1 diabetes. All of the isolated RNA was reverse transcribed, so expressed TCRB transcripts were sequenced. Sequenced by immunoSEQ multiplex PCR; TCRdb stores in-frame clones only, minus some. The table records some 660,000 clones, 11% to 15% of them present only once. Study observations and caveats: TCRB CDR3 length was moderately but significantly reduced in all four CD4+ subsets of Type 1 diabetes patients.

The antigens for these receptors are not known. Specimen: naive CD4+ T cells from blood. The receptor set was obtained from a man aged 18 to 35 with type 1 diabetes.

This clone turned up a few times. The chain couples TRBV25-1 to TRBJ2-5; D is uncertain. The CDR3 runs to 11 residues. V was trimmed by 1 base and J by 5 bases, leaving 2 bases between them. Per germline, CDR1 MGHDK and CDR2 SYGVNS. CDR3 DNA: TGTGCCAGCAGTGAATGGGAGACCCAGTACTTC. Protein product: CASSEWETQYF.

This clone has just a few counts. The CDR3, as DNA: TGTGCCAGCAGCTTAGGAGGACCAGATACGCAGTATTTT. This translates into CASSLGGPDTQYF. This rearrangement joins TRBV7-9 to TRBJ2-3; the D is unclear. V was pared by 1 base and J by 4 bases, with 6 bases between. The CDR3 contains 13 residues. Per the germline V gene, CDR1 is SEHNR and CDR2 is FQNEAQ (reference sequence). Drawing the rest from reference TRBV7-9 and TRBJ2-3, the complete variable domain is DTGVSQNPRHKITKRGQNVTFRCDPISEHNRLYWYRQTLGQGPEFLTYFQNEAQLEKSRLLSDRFSAERPKGSFSTLEIQRTEQGDSAMYLCASSLGGPDTQYFGPGTRLTVL.

This clone showed up just a few times. The V call is TRBV30, the J call TRBJ2-7; no reliable D call. Trimming removed 4 bases from V and 1 base from J, with 8 bases in between. There are 12 residues in the CDR3. CDR1 is GTSNPN, CDR2 SVGIG, per germline (reference sequence). CDR3 amino acids: CAWKYGSYEQYF. CDR3 nucleotide sequence: TGTGCCTGGAAGTATGGGTCCTACGAGCAGTACTTC.

The genes are TRBV7-9 and TRBJ2-3, with 7 nucleotides matching TRBD2. The CDR3 sequence is 16 residues long. Germline CDR1 reads SEHNR; CDR2 reads FQNEAQ (reference sequence). Trimming removed 0 bases from V and 3 bases from J; junction bases left unmatched: 6. CDR3 nucleotide sequence: TGTGCCAGCAGCTTAGCAGAGGGACTAATAACAGATACGCAGTATTTT. The encoded protein is CASSLAEGLITDTQYF.

The rearrangement uses TRBV7-2 and TRBJ2-2; 7 positions agree with TRBD1. Trimming cost V 5 bases and J 4 bases; bases outside gene matches: 7. The CDR3 sequence is 15 residues long. Looked up from germline, CDR1 is SGHTA and CDR2 is FQGNSA. The DNA of the CDR3 is TGTGCCAGCAGCCCCCGGACAGGTGGCACCGGGGAGCTGTTTTTT. Translating gives CASSPRTGGTGELFF.

This clone was detected only once. V and J are TRBV4-2 and TRBJ2-1; the D gene is possibly TRBD2 (5 bases). CDR3 length equals 16 residues. V lost 5 bases and J lost 4, with 18 bases in between. Germline CDR1 LGHNA, CDR2 YNFKEQ. The CDR3 DNA reads as TGTGCCAGCAGCTATTCCGCCCGGACTTCTTACAATGAGCAGTTCTTC. Protein sequence: CASSYSARTSYNEQFF.

Here the CDR3 reads CASGGTNQETQYF. CDR3 bases: TGTGCCAGCGGGGGGACGAACCAAGAGACCCAGTACTTC. The chain carries TRBV9 and TRBJ2-5, with D possibly matching TRBD2 (6 bases). The CDR3 loop spans 13 amino acids. Deletions cut 7 bases from V and 0 bases from J, with 10 bases between. Germline V gives CDR1 SGDLS, CDR2 YYNGEE.

This clone was found a few times. The rearrangement uses TRBV13 and TRBJ2-7; 9 bases are a match to TRBD2. Germline CDR1 reads PRHDT; CDR2 reads FYEKMQ (reference sequence). CDR3 length equals 16 residues. Trimming removed 5 bases from V and 4 bases from J; junction bases left unmatched: 12. CDR3 coding DNA: TGTGCCAGCAGCCCCCGCCGACTAGCGGAGCCATACGAGCAGTACTTC. This gives the protein CASSPRRLAEPYEQYF.

This sequence joins TRBV5-1 and TRBJ1-4; D gene ambiguous. The germline V gene has CDR1 SGHRS and CDR2 YFSETQ. This CDR3 has 16 residues. Trimming took off 0 bases at V and 0 bases at J, with 9 bases between the two ends. CDR3 coding DNA: TGCGCCAGCAGCTTGGCAGGACCATCAACTAATGAAAAACTGTTTTTT. Its translation: CASSLAGPSTNEKLFF.

The rearrangement links TRBV7-2 to TRBJ2-2; unclear D gene. CDR3 length: 16 residues. The V end was cut by 2 bases, the J end by 4 bases, with 14 bases between. The V gene's germline CDR1 is SGHTA and CDR2 FQGNSA. CDR3 residues: CASSLRSAPGTGELFF. DNA of the CDR3: TGTGCCAGCAGCTTACGATCGGCACCCGGCACCGGGGAGCTGTTTTTT.

Comments on this clone: A single base separates this from a much larger clone, so it may be a read error. At the DNA level, this CDR3 is encoded by other sequences in the same sample as well. J is TRBJ2-3 and V is TRBV7-2; D is ambiguous. From germline, CDR1 is SGHTA and CDR2 FQGNSA. This CDR3 has 11 residues. V gave up 0 bases and J gave up 6 bases, with 1 base separating them. CDR3 amino acids: CASSLADTQYF. The CDR3 DNA is TGTGCCAGCAGCTTAGCCGATACGCAGTATTTT.

The rearrangement uses TRBV4-1 and TRBJ1-6, with D possibly matching TRBD1 (6 bases). CDR3 length: 16 amino acids. Trimming removed 3 bases at V and 5 bases at J, with 14 bases between. CDR1 is MGHRA, CDR2 YSYEKL, per germline. The CDR3: CASSHTGQLNNSPLHF. CDR3 nucleotide sequence: TGCGCCAGCAGCCATACCGGACAGTTAAATAATTCACCCCTCCACTTT.

The rearrangement joins TRBV15 to TRBJ2-3, with D possibly being TRBD2 (5 bases). Trimming removed 5 bases at V and 11 bases at J, with 14 bases between. The CDR3 spans 12 residues. From germline, CDR1 is LNHNV and CDR2 YYDKDF (reference sequence). CDR3 loop: CATSQTGLRQYF. In nucleotides, the CDR3 is TGTGCCACCAGCCAGACCGGACTTCGGCAGTATTTT.

The V call is TRBV7-2, the J call TRBJ2-5; D might be TRBD2 (6 bases). CDR1 and CDR2 from the germline V gene are SGHTA and FQGNSA. Trimming stripped 5 bases from V and 5 bases from J, with 18 bases between. The CDR3 consists of 15 residues. CDR3 amino acids: CASSLPGRGRETQYF. Written as DNA, the CDR3 is TGTGCCAGCAGCCTCCCCGGGCGGGGCCGCGAGACCCAGTACTTC.

The chain links TRBV9 to TRBJ2-7; a possible D gene is TRBD1 (6 bases). The length of the CDR3 is 16 residues. V shed 4 bases and J shed 4 bases, with 21 bases lying between them. Looked up from germline, CDR1 is SGDLS and CDR2 is YYNGEE. In nucleotides, the CDR3 is TGTGCCAGCAGCCCTGACGACCGGGACATGAATTACGAGCAGTACTTC. Its translation: CASSPDDRDMNYEQYF.

Turning to this clone: Other nucleotide sequences from this sample produce the same CDR3. This rearrangement joins TRBV5-4 to TRBJ1-1; 7 positions match TRBD1. With V trimmed by 5 bases and J by 2 bases, 6 bases remained unmatched. The CDR3 is 14 residues long. Germline V gene sequence: CDR1 SGHNT, CDR2 YYREEE (reference sequence). CDR3 in DNA: TGTGCCAGCAGTTCGGGACAGCCAAACACTGAAGCTTTCTTT. This translates into CASSSGQPNTEAFF.